This TCR beta chain originates from a study of early T cells in non-severe SARS-CoV-2 infection. Looking at the study overall: Sequencing was performed on bulk RNA from unsorted whole blood, leaving chains unpaired. Overall study results and limits: Private and CD4 specificities were missed by VDJdb matching, which favored anti-spike CD8 responses.

Trimming shortened V by 2 bases and J by 4 bases, and 15 bases separated the two germline ends. This CDR3 comprises 15 residues. Germline lookup yields CDR1 MNHEY and CDR2 SVGAGI. Molecules of cDNA were individually given unique molecular identifiers that were attached to them. TCRdb fed the 5' RACE reads into MiXCR, producing one record per CDR3 protein. The sample lists 85,000 to 100,000 distinct CDR3 sequences; approximately 11% were seen once. This clonotype was recorded at least ten times. No antigen is known for it. The genes are TRBV6-5 and TRBJ2-7; D is tentatively TRBD1 or TRBD2 (7 bases each). The receptor was derived from an adult who was a healthcare worker with PCR-confirmed SARS-CoV-2 infection or an uninfected control (not recorded which). This specimen was whole blood, taken at baseline. CDR3 DNA sequence: TGTGCCAGCAGTTACACCGACAGGGAGGGATACGAGCAGTACTTC. This sequence encodes CASSYTDREGYEQYF.